This T cell receptor beta chain was sequenced during a study of breast tumors, draining lymph nodes, adjacent tissues. Study-level findings and limits: Tumors had less TCR diversity than lymph nodes, more than nontumor tissue. Compared with basal-like, luminal-like tumors shared significantly more repertoire with nontumor tissue.

This clonotype was detected many times. Its antigen is not known. One entry per CDR3 protein, called by TCRdb with MiXCR from the multiplex PCR reads. The table includes approximately 190,000 distinct CDR3 sequences, approximately 33% detected once. The CDR3 has 14 amino acids. Germline assignment: CDR1 DFQATT and CDR2 SNEGSKA (reference sequence). V was cut by 3 bases and J by 2 bases, with 11 bases left in between. The lymph nodes were axillary draining lymph nodes from breast cancer patients. The V and J genes are TRBV20-1 and TRBJ2-1; weak D call: TRBD1 (6 bases). The specimen sequenced was axillary lymph node tissue. The receptor was derived from a female donor with breast cancer. Some clones in this sample may be carry-over from other donors' samples. The CDR3 protein is CSARLGQPYNEQFF. CDR3 DNA sequence: TGCAGTGCTAGGCTTGGACAGCCCTACAATGAGCAGTTCTTC.